A single sample is the source of the 2 T cell receptor beta chains below, sequenced in a study of T cells in Graves' hyperthyroidism and ophthalmopathy (dated by TCRdb to the late 2010s). The library was produced with multiplex PCR. TCRdb records Illumina HiSeq 2000 as the sequencer. The TCR beta CDR3 regions were amplified from the RNA transcripts. A first-round RT-PCR of the TCR CDR3 used the HTBI primer set with the Qiagen OneStep RT-PCR kit. In TCRdb, the public reads were trimmed at Q25 with fastp and aligned with MiXCR, with productive beta chains retained. Rows merge per CDR3 protein into single entries with the most common DNA and genes. The sample data list over 350,000 distinct CDR3 sequences, and more than 12% of these were observed just once. Approximately 29% of the sample is in the top ten clones. Material: blood. The receptors were sampled from a man aged 50-59 years with Graves' ophthalmopathy.

For this clonotype: Given a much more abundant clone one base away, this may be a read error. The chain joins TRBV6-9 to TRBJ2-7; D call uncertain. Deletions cut 4 bases from V and 1 base from J, with 11 bases between. The length of the CDR3 is 14 residues. In germline, CDR1 is MNHGY, CDR2 SVAAGI. The DNA of the CDR3 is TGTGCCAGCAGTTGCTTGGACGGATCCTACGAGCAGTACTTC. Translated: CASSCLDGSYEQYF.

This clonotype has ten or more counts. CDR3 sequence: CASSLGGKTNNEQFF. CDR3 DNA: TGCGCCAGCAGCTTGGGGGGCAAGACGAACAATGAGCAGTTCTTC. The chain uses TRBV5-1 and TRBJ2-1; a possible D gene is TRBD1 (5 bases). V lost 0 bases to trimming and J lost 5 bases, with 12 bases between them. The CDR3 has 15 residues. CDR1 is SGHRS and CDR2 is YFSETQ in the germline V gene.